The sample holds many counts of the clone carrying this TCR beta chain. TCRdb passed the 5' RACE reads through MiXCR, listing each CDR3 protein once. The data contain 60,000 to 75,000 distinct CDR3 sequences, under 8% of them singletons. The record originates from a study of T cells after yellow fever vaccination. The specimen was CD8+ T cells sorted from PBMCs, collected about 41 days after the first yellow fever vaccination. The receptor was isolated from a man aged 18 to 30 who received the YFV17D yellow fever vaccine.

The CDR3 coding sequence is TGCGCCAGCAGCTTGCTTGGACTAGATTACAATGAGCAGTTCTTC. Translation: CASSLLGLDYNEQFF. The rearrangement uses TRBV5-1 and TRBJ2-1; 7 bases match TRBD2. This CDR3 contains 15 residues. V shed 1 base, J shed 4 bases, and the junction held 5 bases outside the gene matches. Germline V CDR1 and CDR2: SGHRS, YFSETQ.